The clone carrying this T cell receptor (beta chain) has a handful of counts. The CDR3 runs to 17 residues. In germline, CDR1 is SGHKS, CDR2 YYEKEE (reference sequence). Trimming took 2 bases from V and 11 from J; bases not matched to a gene: 11. The data stem from a study of blood T cells in healthy people across ages. A sample-barcoded 5' primer and a J-beta primer mix were used in a second PCR of about 6 to 11 cycles. Researchers report that a template-switch adaptor with 12 random nucleotides tagged each cDNA molecule. Any given sample supplied a minimum of 2.5 million CDR3-containing paired-end reads. TCRdb reanalysed the 5' RACE reads using MiXCR and keeps one entry per CDR3 protein. Seen here are around 1.5 million distinct CDR3 sequences, approximately 38% observed once, and the top ten hold 7.9%.

The V and J genes are TRBV5-5 and TRBJ2-1; 15 positions agree with TRBD2. The sequenced sample consisted of blood. The sequence was collected from a woman aged 18-29 years in good health. This CDR3 is CASSLEHTGLAGGQQFF. In nucleotides, the CDR3 is TGTGCCAGCAGCTTAGAACATACGGGACTAGCGGGGGGCCAGCAGTTCTTC. Together with reference TRBV5-5 and TRBJ2-1, the CDR3 gives the full variable domain: DAGVTQSPTHLIKTRGQQVTLRCSPISGHKSVSWYQQVLGQGPQFIFQYYEKEERGRGNFPDRFSARQFPNYSSELNVNALLLGDSALYLCASSLEHTGLAGGQQFFGPGTRLTVL.